This T cell receptor (beta chain) came from a study of control samples from healthy donors and cancer patients. Assay: immunoSEQ multiplex PCR; the TCRdb copy retains only in-frame clones and omits some. The sample has around 71,000 clones; 90% are singletons. This CDR3 region has 14 residues. Germline V gives CDR1 SGHRS, CDR2 YFSETQ. Germline trimming cut 4 bases from V and 4 bases from J; bases unmatched to any gene: 6. The rearrangement joins TRBV5-1 to TRBJ2-7, with 9 bases fitting TRBD1. Sequenced sample: PBMCs. The receptor was isolated from a woman aged 45-65 years with colorectal cancer. The CDR3 sequence: CASSRVDRGYEQYF. The CDR3 DNA reads TGCGCCAGCAGCCGAGTCGACAGGGGGTACGAGCAGTACTTC.